The next 21 T cell receptor beta chains were all read from a single sample in a study of CD8 T cells in ankylosing spondylitis (dated by TCRdb to 2015 to 2018). The library was obtained by 5' RACE. Sequencing used an Illumina HiSeq 2500. Starting from the raw public reads, TCRdb applied fastp trimming at Q25, assembled clones with MiXCR and retained in-frame beta chains. Every distinct CDR3 protein forms one entry, paired with its most common genes and DNA. In all, the sample holds 250,000 or so distinct CDR3 sequences, and 20% to 30% of those were seen once. Of the sample, about 0.6% is held by the ten largest clones. The sequenced sample consisted of blood, either unsorted or a sorted T cell fraction (not recorded which). The source is a male donor with ankylosing spondylitis or in good health (not recorded which).

This clonotype was counted at least ten times. This chain joins TRBV5-1 and TRBJ1-1; the match to TRBD1 covers 7 bases. Germline trimming cut 4 bases from V and 5 bases from J; bases unmatched to any gene: 11. Germline V gene sequence: CDR1 SGHRS, CDR2 YFSETQ. The CDR3 has 15 residues. CDR3 region: CASSPWSGGGTEAFF. For the CDR3, the DNA is TGCGCCAGCAGCCCCTGGTCAGGGGGTGGGACTGAAGCTTTCTTT.

The chain recombines TRBV12-3 or TRBV12-4 with TRBJ2-2; 10 bases match TRBD1. Trimming cost V 6 bases and J 4 bases; bases outside gene matches: 8. CDR3 length equals 16 residues. The CDR3, as DNA: TGTGCCAGCAGACGCCTTCGGGACAGGGGCACCGGGGAGCTGTTTTTT. Translation gives CASRRLRDRGTGELFF.

This clonotype turned up a few times. The chain is built from TRBV20-1 and TRBJ1-4; no reliable D call. V was trimmed by 5 bases and J by 0 bases, leaving 10 bases between them. The germline V gene encodes CDR1 DFQATT and CDR2 SNEGSKA (reference sequence). The CDR3 contains 14 residues. CDR3 coding DNA: TGCAGTGCTCTACAACAGCCAACTAATGAAAAACTGTTTTTT. Residues: CSALQQPTNEKLFF.

The sample holds one count of this clonotype. The genes are TRBV27 and TRBJ1-2, with D uncertain. CDR3 length: 14 amino acids. V was trimmed by 0 bases and J by 4 bases, leaving 9 bases between them. Germline values: CDR1 MNHEY, CDR2 SMNVEV (reference sequence). The CDR3 bases are TGTGCCAGCAGTTTATCTCCCGTCCCCTATGGCTACACCTTC. Translating gives CASSLSPVPYGYTF.

This clonotype was picked up many times. This chain uses TRBV12-3 or TRBV12-4 with TRBJ2-2; D is perhaps TRBD1 (6 bases). Trimming cost V 6 bases and J 5 bases, with 16 bases left between them. The CDR3 is 15 amino acids. The DNA of the CDR3 is TGTGCCAGCAGCATCAACGCAGGGGCTACCGGGGAGCTGTTTTTT. Translation: CASSINAGATGELFF.

The genes are TRBV5-4 and TRBJ2-5; D gene uncertain. Trimming removed 4 bases from V and 5 bases from J, with 15 bases in between. Looked up from germline, CDR1 is SGHNT and CDR2 is YYREEE (reference sequence). This CDR3 region has 14 residues. The CDR3 spells CASSPHVGPETQYF. In DNA form, the CDR3 reads TGTGCCAGCAGCCCGCATGTGGGCCCCGAGACCCAGTACTTC. The variable domain in full, completed from reference TRBV5-4 and TRBJ2-5, reads ETGVTQSPTHLIKTRGQQVTLRCSSQSGHNTVSWYQQALGQGPQFIFQYYREEENGRGNFPPRFSGLQFPNYSSELNVNALELDDSALYLCASSPHVGPETQYFGPGTRLLVL.

This clonotype was found a few times. This sequence joins TRBV7-2 and TRBJ2-2, with TRBD2 as a possible D gene (7 bases). Trimming cost V 7 bases and J 4 bases, with 19 bases left between them. Germline CDR1 and CDR2: SGHTA and FQGNSA. The CDR3 contains 16 residues. The CDR3 is CASTTYRGAGTGELFF. DNA for the CDR3: TGTGCCAGCACGACTTATCGGGGGGCAGGCACCGGGGAGCTGTTTTTT.

Ten or more counts support this clonotype. The chain has TRBV10-1 and TRBJ2-1; D gene ambiguous. The CDR3 extends over 13 amino acids. Trimming left V 2 bases short and J 8 bases short, with 10 bases between. CDR1 and CDR2 from the germline V gene are WNHNN and SYGVQD (reference sequence). CDR3 region: CASSEPYSYEQFF. The CDR3 DNA reads TGCGCCAGCAGTGAGCCTTATTCGTATGAGCAGTTCTTC.

The rearrangement links TRBV19 to TRBJ2-7, with D possibly matching TRBD2 (6 bases). CDR1 and CDR2 from the germline V gene are LNHDA and SQIVND (reference sequence). Trimming left V 3 bases short and J 6 bases short, with 15 bases between. CDR3 length: 14 residues. For the CDR3, the DNA is TGTGCCAGTAGTATGAATAGCGGAGGAGGCGAGCAGTACTTC. Protein sequence: CASSMNSGGGEQYF.

The chain employs TRBV11-2 and TRBJ2-5; no reliable D call. This CDR3 contains 13 residues. With 5 bases removed from V and 2 bases from J, the gap between germline ends came to 9 bases. Germline V gene data show CDR1 as SGHAT and CDR2 as FQNNGV. This CDR3 is CASSPPKQETQYF. The CDR3 coding sequence is TGTGCCAGCAGCCCGCCTAAGCAAGAGACCCAGTACTTC.

The V and J genes are TRBV3-1 and TRBJ1-1, with D tentatively TRBD1 (5 bases). Germline V gives CDR1 LGHDT, CDR2 YNNKEL (reference sequence). V was shortened by 0 bases and J by 0 bases, with 14 bases between the two germline ends. The CDR3 contains 17 residues. The CDR3 is CASSQDPDTFMNTEAFF. The CDR3 bases are TGTGCCAGCAGCCAAGATCCGGACACCTTCATGAACACTGAAGCTTTCTTT.

About this clonotype itself: Relative to the germline gene, one junction end is altered; a read error may explain this. This chain links TRBV20-1 with TRBJ2-5; D could derive from TRBD1 or TRBD2 (5 bases each). CDR3 length equals 14 residues. CDR1 is DFQATT, CDR2 SNEGSKA, per germline (reference sequence). The CDR3: CSASLSLGWGTLYF. CDR3 bases: TGCAGTGCTAGTCTATCCCTCGGGTGGGGGACCCTGTACTTC.

This chain links TRBV6-5 with TRBJ1-4, with a tentative D call TRBD1 (5 bases). Germline lookup yields CDR1 MNHEY and CDR2 SVGAGI. The CDR3 is 14 residues long. V was pared by 2 bases and J by 2 bases, with 6 bases between. The CDR3 DNA reads TGTGCCAGCAGTTACGGGGGGACTAATGAAAAACTGTTTTTT. It encodes CASSYGGTNEKLFF.

This clonotype occurred many times. The chain combines TRBV5-1 with TRBJ1-1, with D possibly matching TRBD1 (5 bases). V was cut by 0 bases and J by 8 bases, with 8 bases left in between. Germline V gives CDR1 SGHRS, CDR2 YFSETQ. CDR3 length: 12 residues. CDR3 sequence (DNA): TGCGCCAGCAGCTTGGCCCAGGGCGAAGCTTTCTTT. Encoded protein: CASSLAQGEAFF.

A few counts support this clonotype. This CDR3 is CSASSGGAPTYQETQYF. The CDR3 DNA is TGCAGTGCTAGTAGCGGGGGGGCTCCAACGTACCAAGAGACCCAGTACTTC. The chain employs TRBV20-1 and TRBJ2-5; 11 nucleotides line up with TRBD2. The CDR3 is made up of 17 amino acids. The germline CDR1 and CDR2 sequences are DFQATT and SNEGSKA (reference sequence). V lost 3 bases to trimming and J lost 0 bases; unmatched junction nucleotides: 9.

The rearrangement uses TRBV20-1 and TRBJ2-5; D possibly corresponds to TRBD2 (6 bases). Trimming took 1 base from V and 5 from J, leaving 17 bases between them. CDR3 length equals 15 residues. Germline values: CDR1 DFQATT, CDR2 SNEGSKA (reference sequence). The CDR3: CSARGSGGRMETQYF. CDR3 in DNA: TGCAGTGCTAGAGGTAGCGGCGGCAGGATGGAGACCCAGTACTTC.

The chain couples TRBV2 to TRBJ2-2, with D unclear. Trimming stripped 3 bases from V and 6 bases from J, with 17 bases between. Germline loops: CDR1 SNHLY, CDR2 FYNNEI. CDR3 size: 16 residues. The chain's CDR3 is CASSDGREGKPGELFF. For the CDR3, the DNA is TGTGCCAGCAGTGATGGAAGGGAAGGGAAACCCGGGGAGCTGTTTTTT.

This clonotype was counted only a few times. The chain employs TRBV2 and TRBJ2-1, with D hard to call. Trimming left V 8 bases short and J 9 bases short, with 23 bases between. This CDR3 spans 15 amino acids. Germline V gene data show CDR1 as SNHLY and CDR2 as FYNNEI. The CDR3 reads CASFRYRPPAGEQFF. CDR3 DNA: TGTGCCAGCTTTCGCTACCGCCCCCCGGCCGGTGAGCAGTTCTTC.

The V and J genes are TRBV29-1 and TRBJ2-7; 7 bases fit TRBD2. The CDR3 loop spans 13 amino acids. Per the germline V gene, CDR1 is SQVTM and CDR2 is ANQGSEA. The ends lost 3 bases at V and 3 bases at J; junction bases unmatched: 5. CDR3 sequence (DNA): TGCAGCGTTGAGAGGGGAGGGAGCTACGAGCAGTACTTC. This gives the protein CSVERGGSYEQYF.

In its sample, this clonotype was seen many times. The V call is TRBV12-3 or TRBV12-4, the J call TRBJ1-1; 9 positions match TRBD1. V was clipped by 5 bases and J by 4 bases; unmatched bases: 5. The CDR3 totals 14 residues. The CDR3 loop reads CASSGRQGGTEAFF. Here the CDR3 DNA reads TGTGCCAGCAGTGGAAGACAGGGGGGCACTGAAGCTTTCTTT.

V and J are TRBV5-4 and TRBJ2-1, with unresolved D. Germline V gene sequence: CDR1 SGHNT, CDR2 YYREEE (reference sequence). CDR3 length: 12 residues. V dropped 4 bases and J dropped 5 bases, with 7 bases sitting between them. The CDR3 sequence is CASSDYNNEQFF. CDR3 in DNA: TGTGCCAGCAGCGATTACAACAATGAGCAGTTCTTC.